This entry lists 26 T cell receptor beta chains sequenced from one sample in a study of T cell changes during pregnancy in multiple sclerosis. Sequencing used immunoSEQ multiplex PCR; TCRdb keeps in-frame clones, though not all of them. The table shows about 59,000 clones, with just under 95% occurring only once. Here the sequenced sample was CD4+ T cells from peripheral blood mononuclear cells, taken before pregnancy. All receptors derive from a female donor with multiple sclerosis, enrolled in a pregnancy study.

The V gene is TRBV9, the J gene TRBJ1-1; 11 bases are a match to TRBD1. CDR1 SGDLS and CDR2 YYNGEE come from the germline V gene. V shed 0 bases and J 10 bases; nucleotides not matched to a gene: 14. The CDR3 is 17 residues long. CDR3 nucleotide sequence: TGTGCCAGCAGCGTAGGACCGTGGGACAGGGGGGCCCCGGGAGCTTTCTTT. Its translation is CASSVGPWDRGAPGAFF.

The genes are TRBV11-2 and TRBJ2-7; possibly TRBD2 for D (5 bases). This CDR3 is built from 14 residues. Germline CDR1 SGHAT, CDR2 FQNNGV. Deletions cut 2 bases from V and 0 bases from J, with 8 bases between. The CDR3 protein is CASSLNGVSYEQYF. Here the CDR3 DNA reads TGTGCCAGCAGCTTAAACGGGGTCTCCTACGAGCAGTACTTC.

The count of this clone is one. The chain employs TRBV9 and TRBJ2-1; 9 bases align to TRBD2. The CDR3 is 15 residues long. Germline V gene data show CDR1 as SGDLS and CDR2 as YYNGEE. The V segment lost 0 bases and the J segment 9 bases; nucleotides outside the gene matches: 7. CDR3 sequence: CASSVEGLAIGEQFF. The CDR3 coding sequence is TGTGCCAGCAGCGTAGAGGGACTAGCAATCGGTGAGCAGTTCTTC.

J is TRBJ2-7 and V is TRBV5-1; the match to TRBD1 covers 7 bases. Germline CDR1 reads SGHRS; CDR2 reads YFSETQ. This CDR3 is 15 amino acids long. J was trimmed by 3 bases and V by 4 bases; bases with no gene match: 10. CDR3 in amino acids: CASSHNPGQIYEQYF. Here the CDR3 DNA reads TGCGCCAGCAGCCACAATCCGGGACAGATCTACGAGCAGTACTTC.

This clone was counted a single time. The chain uses TRBV10-3 and TRBJ1-1; TRBD1 agrees at 10 bases. Germline values: CDR1 ENHRY, CDR2 SYGVKD. The CDR3 has 14 residues. With 4 bases clipped from V and 1 base from J, the junction kept 0 bases outside the gene matches. CDR3 loop: CAISGDRGNTEAFF. The CDR3 DNA follows: TGTGCCATCAGTGGGGACAGGGGGAACACTGAAGCTTTCTTT.

The genes are TRBV14 and TRBJ2-7; 10 bases align to TRBD1. Trimming removed 4 bases from V and 7 bases from J; junction bases left unmatched: 7. The CDR3 contains 14 residues. From germline, CDR1 is SGHDN and CDR2 FVKESK. Here the CDR3 reads CASSPRQGAPEQYF. The CDR3, as DNA: TGTGCCAGCAGCCCCCGACAGGGGGCGCCTGAGCAGTACTTC.

The V and J genes are TRBV28 and TRBJ2-1; 14 nucleotides match TRBD2. CDR1 and CDR2 (germline): MDHEN, SYDVKM. The CDR3 length is 16 residues. V was clipped by 7 bases and J by 5 bases; unmatched bases: 7. The CDR3 here is CASTVAGLAGDNEQFF. DNA for the CDR3: TGTGCCAGCACTGTTGCGGGACTAGCGGGAGACAATGAGCAGTTCTTC.

The chain is built from TRBV14 and TRBJ2-3; D ambiguous. Germline lookup yields CDR1 SGHDN and CDR2 FVKESK. Trimming took 1 base from V and 0 from J, leaving 11 bases between them. This CDR3 region has 16 residues. The chain's CDR3 is CASSQVHLTSTDTQYF. The CDR3 DNA reads TGTGCCAGCAGCCAAGTTCACCTAACTAGCACAGATACGCAGTATTTT.

The CDR3 DNA reads TGTGCCAGCAGAAATACAGGGTCGGGGAACGAGCAGTACTTC. It encodes CASRNTGSGNEQYF. This chain connects TRBV2 to TRBJ2-7, with D tentatively TRBD1 (6 bases). CDR3 length: 14 amino acids. Trimming removed 6 bases at V and 5 bases at J, with 17 bases between. The germline V gene encodes CDR1 SNHLY and CDR2 FYNNEI.

The chain is built from TRBV9 and TRBJ1-1; tentatively, D is TRBD1 (6 bases). This CDR3 spans 14 amino acids. The germline CDR1 and CDR2 sequences are SGDLS and YYNGEE. V shed 5 bases and J shed 0 bases, with 11 bases lying between them. The CDR3 reads CASSPGQMNTEAFF. For the CDR3, the DNA is TGTGCCAGCAGTCCGGGACAAATGAACACTGAAGCTTTCTTT.

The chain has TRBV20-1 and TRBJ2-7; 7 positions match TRBD1. Trimming removed 5 bases from V and 6 bases from J; junction bases left unmatched: 4. CDR1 and CDR2 from the germline V gene are DFQATT and SNEGSKA (reference sequence). CDR3 size: 11 residues. The CDR3 nucleotides read TGCAGTGCTGGGGGACAGACCGAGCAGTACTTC. This encodes CSAGGQTEQYF.

The chain's CDR3 is CASSFSTSSNRGQETQYF. The CDR3 DNA follows: TGTGCCAGCAGTTTTTCCACTTCCTCCAACAGGGGGCAAGAGACCCAGTACTTC. The rearrangement joins TRBV28 to TRBJ2-5, with 8 bases lining up with TRBD1. The CDR3 extends over 18 amino acids. CDR1 MDHEN and CDR2 SYDVKM come from the germline V gene. Losses at the gene ends were 3 bases for V and 2 bases for J; bases not matched to a gene: 14.

The V gene is TRBV2, the J gene TRBJ2-6; 7 nucleotides align to TRBD2. The V gene's germline CDR1 is SNHLY and CDR2 FYNNEI. V dropped 2 bases and J dropped 2; count of bases not matched to a gene: 9. The CDR3 is 18 residues long. CDR3 DNA: TGTGCCAGCAGTGAACTGGTTGTACGGGGGGCTGGGGCCAACGTCCTGACTTTC. It specifies CASSELVVRGAGANVLTF. The full variable domain, its missing parts supplied by reference TRBV2 and TRBJ2-6, is EPEVTQTPSHQVTQMGQEVILRCVPISNHLYFYWYRQILGQKVEFLVSFYNNEISEKSEIFDDQFSVERPDGSNFTLKIRSTKLEDSAMYFCASSELVVRGAGANVLTFGAGSRLTVL.

The chain is built from TRBV19 and TRBJ2-2, with D perhaps TRBD2 (5 bases). Trimming cost V 6 bases and J 5 bases, with 16 bases left between them. Germline V lookup: CDR1 LNHDA, CDR2 SQIVND (reference sequence). The CDR3 is 15 amino acids. The CDR3 region is CASRSGGSGTGELFF. CDR3 coding DNA: TGTGCCAGTAGGTCGGGTGGGAGTGGGACCGGGGAGCTGTTTTTT.

This chain links TRBV20-1 with TRBJ2-3; D is uncertain. The ends were cut back, 3 bases at V and 6 bases at J, with 7 bases in the middle. The CDR3 runs 11 residues. Germline CDR1 is DFQATT and CDR2 is SNEGSKA (reference sequence). The CDR3 protein is CSASFRDTQYF. For the CDR3, the DNA is TGCAGTGCTAGTTTCCGTGATACGCAGTATTTT.

The CDR3 DNA reads as TGCGCCAGCAGCTTGGCAGGGGAGAACACTGAAGCTTTCTTT. Residues: CASSLAGENTEAFF. The chain is built from TRBV5-1 and TRBJ1-1, with D possibly being TRBD1 (6 bases). CDR1 is SGHRS and CDR2 is YFSETQ in the germline V gene. V was clipped by 0 bases and J by 1 base, with 7 bases between them. CDR3 length equals 14 residues.

V gene TRBV20-1 combines with J gene TRBJ2-7; D remains ambiguous. CDR1 is DFQATT, CDR2 SNEGSKA, per germline (reference sequence). Trimming stripped 1 base from V and 5 bases from J, with 6 bases between. The CDR3 has 11 residues. The DNA for the CDR3 is TGCAGTGCTAGAGGAGGAGACGAGCAGTACTTC. Amino acid sequence: CSARGGDEQYF.

The V call is TRBV19, the J call TRBJ1-5; possible D gene TRBD1, 6 bases. CDR3 length: 15 amino acids. Germline V gives CDR1 LNHDA, CDR2 SQIVND (reference sequence). The V gene lost 4 bases and the J gene lost 6 bases, with 16 bases spanning the gap. The CDR3 loop is CASSTRHQGGQPQHF. The CDR3 nucleotides read TGTGCCAGTAGTACCCGCCATCAAGGGGGTCAGCCCCAGCATTTT.

J is TRBJ2-2 and V is TRBV30; 7 bases are a match to TRBD1. Germline CDR1 is GTSNPN and CDR2 is SVGIG (reference sequence). The J segment lost 0 bases and the V segment lost 3 bases, leaving 4 bases of the junction unmatched. This CDR3 spans 15 amino acids. The CDR3 DNA follows: TGTGCCTGGAGGGGACAGCTTACGAACACCGGGGAGCTGTTTTTT. Translation: CAWRGQLTNTGELFF.

This chain uses TRBV18 with TRBJ1-1; D ambiguous. The CDR3 is made up of 17 amino acids. Germline CDR1 and CDR2: KGHSH and LQKENI. V was trimmed by 3 bases and J by 4 bases, leaving 21 bases between them. CDR3 nucleotide sequence: TGTGCCAGCTCACCGGACGCGGCGGGTGGGCTGGTCACTGAAGCTTTCTTT. It codes for CASSPDAAGGLVTEAFF.

The V gene is TRBV6-6, the J gene TRBJ2-1; D gene uncertain. Germline loops: CDR1 MNHNY, CDR2 SVGAGI (reference sequence). This CDR3 is built from 15 residues. Trimming cost V 6 bases and J 4 bases, with 16 bases left between them. CDR3 DNA sequence: TGTGCCAGCAGCCGACCCGGCAGAGGATACAATGAGCAGTTCTTC. Translated: CASSRPGRGYNEQFF.

J is TRBJ2-3 and V is TRBV15; 7 nucleotides agree with TRBD2. Germline V gives CDR1 LNHNV, CDR2 YYDKDF (reference sequence). There are 16 residues in the CDR3. Trimming took 3 bases from V and 2 from J; bases not matched to a gene: 8. The CDR3 is CATSSPRRGITDTQYF. For the CDR3, the DNA is TGTGCCACCAGCAGCCCGCGGCGGGGGATCACAGATACGCAGTATTTT.

The V and J genes are TRBV9 and TRBJ2-7; D gene uncertain. Deletions cut 0 bases from V and 2 bases from J, with 18 bases between. The CDR3 is 17 residues long. The germline V gene encodes CDR1 SGDLS and CDR2 YYNGEE. The CDR3 sequence: CASSVGVRINSPYEQYF. The CDR3, as DNA: TGTGCCAGCAGCGTAGGTGTGAGGATAAATTCTCCCTACGAGCAGTACTTC.

The chain carries TRBV5-4 and TRBJ2-3; TRBD2 aligns across 11 bases. Losses at the gene ends were 4 bases for V and 4 bases for J; bases not matched to a gene: 8. CDR1 and CDR2 from the germline V gene are SGHNT and YYREEE (reference sequence). This CDR3 region has 16 residues. CDR3 region: CASSQTSGSLADTQYF. The DNA of the CDR3 is TGTGCCAGCAGCCAAACTAGCGGGAGTTTAGCAGATACGCAGTATTTT.

The rearrangement uses TRBV30 and TRBJ1-2; 7 bases line up with TRBD1. The CDR3 is made up of 14 amino acids. Looked up from germline, CDR1 is GTSNPN and CDR2 is SVGIG (reference sequence). The trim removed 0 bases at V and 4 bases at J, leaving 5 bases unmatched. DNA for the CDR3: TGTGCCTGGAGTGTGAGGGGGCTAGGCTATGGCTACACCTTC. Translating gives CAWSVRGLGYGYTF.

The genes are TRBV5-4 and TRBJ2-2; maybe TRBD2 (5 bases). Trimming shortened V by 2 bases and J by 3 bases, and 8 bases separated the two germline ends. Looked up from germline, CDR1 is SGHNT and CDR2 is YYREEE (reference sequence). The CDR3 sequence is 14 residues long. The CDR3 coding sequence is TGTGCCAGCAGCTTAGCCGGGGACACCGGGGAGCTGTTTTTT. Amino acids: CASSLAGDTGELFF. Complete variable domain (other parts from reference TRBV5-4 and TRBJ2-2): ETGVTQSPTHLIKTRGQQVTLRCSSQSGHNTVSWYQQALGQGPQFIFQYYREEENGRGNFPPRFSGLQFPNYSSELNVNALELDDSALYLCASSLAGDTGELFFGEGSRLTVL.